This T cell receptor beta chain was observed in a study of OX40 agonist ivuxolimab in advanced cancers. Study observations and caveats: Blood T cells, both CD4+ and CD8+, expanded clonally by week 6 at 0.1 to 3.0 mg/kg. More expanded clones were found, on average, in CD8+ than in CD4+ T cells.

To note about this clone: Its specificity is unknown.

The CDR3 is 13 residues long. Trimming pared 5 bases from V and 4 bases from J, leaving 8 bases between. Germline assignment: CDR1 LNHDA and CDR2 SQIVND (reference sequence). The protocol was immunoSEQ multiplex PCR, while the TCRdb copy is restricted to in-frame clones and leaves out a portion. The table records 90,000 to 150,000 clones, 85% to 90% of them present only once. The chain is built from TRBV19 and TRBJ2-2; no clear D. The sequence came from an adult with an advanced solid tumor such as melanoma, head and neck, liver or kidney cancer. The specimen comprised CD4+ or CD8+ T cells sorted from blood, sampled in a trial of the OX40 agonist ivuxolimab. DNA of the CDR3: TGTGCCAGTAGTTGGGGTAGCACCGGGGAGCTGTTTTTT. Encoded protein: CASSWGSTGELFF. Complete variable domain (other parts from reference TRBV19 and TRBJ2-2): DGGITQSPKYLFRKEGQNVTLSCEQNLNHDAMYWYRQDPGQGLRLIYYSQIVNDFQKGDIAEGYSVSREKKESFPLTVTSAQKNPTAFYLCASSWGSTGELFFGEGSRLTVL.